This T cell receptor beta chain stems from a study of blood T cell repertoires in COVID-19. This CDR3 spans 13 amino acids. V was pared by 5 bases and J by 5 bases, with 3 bases of the junction left unmatched. Germline loops: CDR1 WNHNN, CDR2 SYGVQD (reference sequence). TCRdb's table, derived via immunoSEQ multiplex PCR, lists solely in-frame clones and lacks some. The data show 140,000 or so clones, around 76% seen once. This receptor was identified in a man aged 60 to 69 with acute or convalescent COVID-19. The rearrangement joins TRBV10-1 to TRBJ2-7, with 10 bases fitting TRBD2. The sequenced material came from peripheral blood. Here the CDR3 DNA reads TGCGCCAGCAGTCTAGCGGGAGTCGACGAGCAGTACTTC. Residues: CASSLAGVDEQYF.